These T cell receptor beta chains were read from a single sample in a study of blood T cell repertoires in COVID-19. Produced via immunoSEQ multiplex PCR; TCRdb's table is partial and in-frame only. Of around 55,000 clones in the sample, around 90% were seen once. Source material: peripheral blood. Receptors originate from a man aged 55 to 70 with acute or convalescent COVID-19. CDR3s include the opening cysteine and the closing phenylalanine or tryptophan. D genes are given only for firm matches. Clone sizes are given selectively: once, few, many, or a class where the clone is expanded.

d_gene	j_gene	abundance	v_gene	CDR3aa	CDR3nt
TRBD1	TRBJ1-1	.	TRBV4-1	CASSLGQGITEAFF	TGCGCCAGCAGCCTTGGACAGGGGATAACTGAAGCTTTCTTT
.	TRBJ1-2	.	TRBV2	CASTRGRGYTF	TGTGCCTCAACCAGGGGACGGGGCTACACCTTC
.	TRBJ2-1	.	TRBV7-2	CASTLNGQNYNEQFF	TGTGCCAGCACCCTGAACGGACAGAACTACAATGAGCAGTTCTTC
.	TRBJ1-1	.	TRBV19	CASSTGLTNTEAFF	TGTGCCAGTAGTACCGGACTGACGAACACTGAAGCTTTCTTT
TRBD1	TRBJ2-3	.	TRBV18	CASSLGQGADTQYF	TGTGCCAGCTCACTCGGACAGGGGGCAGATACGCAGTATTTT
TRBD1	TRBJ1-1	.	TRBV5-1	CASSSGTGREAFF	TGCGCCAGCAGCTCCGGGACAGGGAGGGAAGCTTTCTTT
.	TRBJ1-2	.	TRBV7-2	CASSPSRGLVYGYTF	TGTGCCAGCAGCCCCAGCAGGGGCCTCGTATATGGCTACACCTTC
.	TRBJ2-7	.	TRBV19	CASSPRDIYEQYF	TGTGCCAGTAGCCCACGGGACATCTACGAGCAGTACTTC
.	TRBJ2-7	.	TRBV19	CATGGQGPTYEQYF	TGTGCCACCGGGGGGCAGGGCCCAACCTACGAGCAGTACTTC
.	TRBJ1-2	.	TRBV12-3/TRBV12-4	CASSLGRGGYTF	TGTGCCAGCAGTCTCGGCCGCGGGGGCTACACCTTC
TRBD1	TRBJ1-2	.	TRBV9	CASSVGGQGEYGYTF	TGTGCCAGCAGCGTAGGGGGACAGGGGGAGTATGGCTACACCTTC
TRBD1	TRBJ1-5	.	TRBV27	CASSVSTGGVGQPQHF	TGTGCCAGCAGTGTATCGACAGGGGGTGTTGGTCAGCCCCAGCATTTT
.	TRBJ1-4	few	TRBV28	CASIPAGASTNEKLFF	TGTGCCAGCATTCCTGCAGGGGCCTCAACTAATGAAAAACTGTTTTTT
.	TRBJ1-4	once	TRBV19	CASSIRDEKLFF	TGTGCCAGTAGTATACGGGATGAAAAACTGTTTTTT
TRBD2	TRBJ2-1	.	TRBV29-1	CSVDSLAGEHEQFF	TGCAGCGTTGACTCTCTAGCGGGAGAGCATGAGCAGTTCTTC
.	TRBJ1-1	.	TRBV7-2	CASSSGGGNTEAFF	TGTGCCAGCAGCTCGGGGGGAGGGAACACTGAAGCTTTCTTT
.	TRBJ1-4	.	TRBV20-1	CSASGRGGTNEKLFF	TGCAGTGCTAGTGGGAGGGGGGGAACTAATGAAAAACTGTTTTTT
.	TRBJ1-2	.	TRBV23-1	CASSHPPRASNYGYTF	TGCGCCAGCAGTCACCCCCCGAGGGCCTCTAACTATGGCTACACCTTC
.	TRBJ2-2	.	TRBV5-4	CASSAGQKNTGELFF	TGTGCCAGCAGCGCGGGACAGAAAAACACCGGGGAGCTGTTTTTT
.	TRBJ2-1	.	TRBV7-9	CASSFVRGGRDEQFF	TGTGCCAGCAGCTTCGTTAGGGGTGGCCGCGATGAGCAGTTCTTC
TRBD1	TRBJ2-7	.	TRBV5-1	CASRPYRGRSYEQYF	TGCGCCAGCAGACCCTACAGGGGTAGGTCCTACGAGCAGTACTTC
TRBD1	TRBJ1-2	.	TRBV25-1	CASRESGGGYGYTF	TGTGCCAGCAGAGAATCAGGGGGTGGCTATGGCTACACCTTC
TRBD2	TRBJ2-1	.	TRBV11-2	CASSLGLAGVYEQFF	TGTGCCAGCAGCTTGGGACTAGCGGGAGTCTATGAGCAGTTCTTC
.	TRBJ1-1	.	TRBV6-5	CASSYEGTRLEAFF	TGTGCCAGCAGTTACGAGGGCACGAGGCTTGAAGCTTTCTTT
TRBD1	TRBJ2-2	few	TRBV28	CASSLLGTANTGELFF	TGTGCCAGCAGTTTATTAGGGACAGCCAACACCGGGGAGCTGTTTTTT
.	TRBJ2-5	.	TRBV11-3	CASSLSGFIGETQYF	TGTGCCAGCAGCTTATCAGGGTTTATCGGAGAGACCCAGTACTTC
TRBD1	TRBJ1-5	.	TRBV2	CASSAPGGGMNQPQHF	TGTGCCAGCAGTGCCCCAGGGGGCGGGATGAACCAGCCCCAGCATTTT
.	TRBJ2-5	.	TRBV6-5	CASRIQGGAETQYF	TGTGCCAGCAGGATACAGGGGGGGGCGGAGACCCAGTACTTC
TRBD2	TRBJ2-1	.	TRBV9	CASSVATSGANEQFF	TGTGCCAGCAGCGTAGCGACTAGCGGAGCAAATGAGCAGTTCTTC
.	TRBJ1-2	once	TRBV3-1/TRBV3-2	CASSPGQGGYTF	TGTGCCAGCAGCCCTGGGCAGGGCGGCTACACCTTC
.	TRBJ1-3	.	TRBV3-1/TRBV3-2	CASSQIYGGDSGNTIYF	TGTGCCAGCAGCCAAATCTACGGAGGCGACTCTGGAAACACCATATATTTT
TRBD2	TRBJ2-3	once	TRBV9	CASSEAGREDTQYF	TGTGCCAGCAGCGAGGCAGGGAGGGAAGATACGCAGTATTTT
TRBD1	TRBJ2-5	once	TRBV29-1	CSVGDRVLYF	TGCAGCGTTGGGGACAGGGTCTTATACTTC
.	TRBJ2-5	.	TRBV7-9	CASSPQLAGRTQYF	TGTGCCAGCAGCCCGCAGCTAGCTGGGAGGACCCAGTACTTC
TRBD2	TRBJ2-2	.	TRBV11-3	CASSRGDTGELFF	TGTGCCAGCAGCCGGGGGGACACCGGGGAGCTGTTTTTT
TRBD2	TRBJ2-7	.	TRBV7-2	CASSRASGGSYEQYF	TGTGCCAGCAGCAGGGCTAGCGGGGGCTCCTACGAGCAGTACTTC
TRBD2	TRBJ2-1	.	TRBV6-5	CASTRTSGSGDEQFF	TGTGCCAGCACCAGGACTAGCGGGAGTGGAGATGAGCAGTTCTTC
.	TRBJ1-6	.	TRBV21-1	CASSRRETGNSPLHF	TGTGCCAGCAGCAGAAGGGAGACAGGGAATTCACCCCTCCACTTT
TRBD1	TRBJ1-1	.	TRBV14	CASSLDRGKAFF	TGTGCCAGCAGCCTAGACAGGGGCAAAGCTTTCTTT
TRBD1	TRBJ2-1	.	TRBV13	CASSLGGTGGPYNEQFF	TGTGCCAGCAGCTTAGGCGGGACAGGGGGACCCTACAATGAGCAGTTCTTC
.	TRBJ2-1	.	TRBV19	CASSAGSGSYNEQFF	TGTGCCAGTAGTGCGGGTAGCGGATCCTACAATGAGCAGTTCTTC
.	TRBJ1-2	.	TRBV25-1	CASSGTLETENYGYTF	TGTGCCAGCAGTGGAACCCTCGAGACAGAGAACTATGGCTACACCTTC
.	TRBJ1-4	few	TRBV27	CASSFQGPNEKLFF	TGTGCCAGCAGTTTTCAGGGTCCGAATGAAAAACTGTTTTTT
TRBD2	TRBJ2-5	once	TRBV5-4	CASSPPLSGGLGYQETQYF	TGTGCCAGCAGCCCCCCCTTATCGGGAGGGCTAGGGTACCAAGAGACCCAGTACTTC
.	TRBJ2-1	.	TRBV2	CASSVVISAPNEQFF	TGTGCCAGCAGTGTTGTGATTTCCGCGCCCAATGAGCAGTTCTTC
TRBD2	TRBJ2-1	.	TRBV27	CASSRSGRRGNEQFF	TGTGCCAGCAGTCGTAGCGGGAGGCGGGGCAATGAGCAGTTCTTC
.	TRBJ2-7	.	TRBV7-2	CASSLTSTSSYEQYF	TGTGCCAGCAGCTTAACGTCAACGAGCTCCTACGAGCAGTACTTC
.	TRBJ1-1	.	TRBV11-3	CASSEEQNTEAFF	TGTGCCAGCAGCGAGGAACAGAACACTGAAGCTTTCTTT
TRBD1	TRBJ1-5	.	TRBV9	CASSVSGGQPQHF	TGTGCCAGCAGCGTCTCAGGGGGTCAGCCCCAGCATTTT
.	TRBJ2-7	.	TRBV27	CASSSPPGVALGGEQYF	TGTGCCAGCAGTTCCCCCCCGGGTGTGGCCCTGGGGGGCGAGCAGTACTTC
TRBD2	TRBJ2-7	.	TRBV2	CASRGALAGGYEQYF	TGTGCCAGCAGGGGAGCACTAGCGGGAGGGTACGAGCAGTACTTC
TRBD1	TRBJ2-1	.	TRBV27	CASSTGTGTFNEQFF	TGTGCCAGCAGCACCGGGACAGGGACCTTCAATGAGCAGTTCTTC
.	TRBJ1-4	.	TRBV28	CASTPWGYTNEKLFF	TGTGCCAGCACCCCGTGGGGCTACACTAATGAAAAACTGTTTTTT
.	TRBJ2-7	once	TRBV3-1/TRBV3-2	CASRLGTNSYEQYF	TGTGCCAGCCGTCTCGGGACAAACTCCTACGAGCAGTACTTC
TRBD1	TRBJ1-2	.	TRBV28	CASSTTGVVYGYTF	TGTGCCAGCAGCACGACAGGGGTAGTCTATGGCTACACCTTC